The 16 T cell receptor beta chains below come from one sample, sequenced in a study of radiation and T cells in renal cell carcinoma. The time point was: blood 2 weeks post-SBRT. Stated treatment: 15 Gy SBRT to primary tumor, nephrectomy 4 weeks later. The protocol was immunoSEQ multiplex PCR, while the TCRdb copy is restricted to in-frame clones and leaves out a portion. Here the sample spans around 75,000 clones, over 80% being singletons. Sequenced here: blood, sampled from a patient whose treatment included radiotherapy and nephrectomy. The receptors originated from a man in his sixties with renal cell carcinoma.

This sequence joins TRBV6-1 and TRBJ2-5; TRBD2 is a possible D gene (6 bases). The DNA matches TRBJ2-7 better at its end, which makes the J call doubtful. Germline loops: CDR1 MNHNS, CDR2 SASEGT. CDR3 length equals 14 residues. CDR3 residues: CASRPGAGTYEQYF. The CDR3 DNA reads TGTGCCAGCAGACCGGGTGCGGGAACCTACGAGCAGTACTTC.

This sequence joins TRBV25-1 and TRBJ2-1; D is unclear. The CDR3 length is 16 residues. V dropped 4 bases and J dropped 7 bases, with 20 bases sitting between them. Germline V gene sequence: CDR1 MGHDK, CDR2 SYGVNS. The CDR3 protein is CASSAHDLGSGNEQFF. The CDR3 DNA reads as TGTGCCAGCAGTGCCCATGACCTCGGCTCTGGGAATGAGCAGTTCTTC.

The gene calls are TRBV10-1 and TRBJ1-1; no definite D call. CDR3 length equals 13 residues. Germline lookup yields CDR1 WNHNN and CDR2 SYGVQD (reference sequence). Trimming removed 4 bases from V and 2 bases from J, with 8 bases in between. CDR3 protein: CASSGTDNTEAFF. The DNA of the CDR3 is TGCGCCAGCAGTGGGACGGACAACACTGAAGCTTTCTTT.

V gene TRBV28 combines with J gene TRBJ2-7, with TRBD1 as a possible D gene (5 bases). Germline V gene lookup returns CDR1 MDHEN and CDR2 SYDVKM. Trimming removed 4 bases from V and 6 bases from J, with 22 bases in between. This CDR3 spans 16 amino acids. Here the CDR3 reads CASSSIGSTTAGEQYF. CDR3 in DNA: TGTGCCAGCAGTTCGATAGGAAGCACGACAGCCGGCGAGCAGTACTTC. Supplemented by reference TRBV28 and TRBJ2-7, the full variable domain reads DVKVTQSSRYLVKRTGEKVFLECVQDMDHENMFWYRQDPGLGLRLIYFSYDVKMKEKGDIPEGYSVSREKKERFSLILESASTNQTSMYLCASSSIGSTTAGEQYFGPGTRLTVT.

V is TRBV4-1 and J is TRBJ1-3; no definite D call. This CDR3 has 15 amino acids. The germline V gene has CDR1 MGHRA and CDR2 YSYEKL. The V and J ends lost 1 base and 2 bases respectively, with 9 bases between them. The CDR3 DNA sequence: TGCGCCAGCAGCCAAGGGAGAGCCCCTGGAAACACCATATATTTT. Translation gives CASSQGRAPGNTIYF.

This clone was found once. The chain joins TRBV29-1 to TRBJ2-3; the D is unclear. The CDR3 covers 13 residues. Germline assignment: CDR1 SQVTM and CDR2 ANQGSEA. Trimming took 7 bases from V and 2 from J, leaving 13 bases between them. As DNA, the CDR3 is TGCAGCGCTCGGACCGTAACCACAGATACGCAGTATTTT. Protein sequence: CSARTVTTDTQYF.

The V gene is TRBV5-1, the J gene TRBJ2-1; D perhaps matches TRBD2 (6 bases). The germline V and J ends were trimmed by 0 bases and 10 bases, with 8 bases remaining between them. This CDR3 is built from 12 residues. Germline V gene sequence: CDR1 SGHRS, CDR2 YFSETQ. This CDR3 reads CASSLGTMEQFF. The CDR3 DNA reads TGCGCCAGCAGCTTGGGGACTATGGAGCAGTTCTTC.

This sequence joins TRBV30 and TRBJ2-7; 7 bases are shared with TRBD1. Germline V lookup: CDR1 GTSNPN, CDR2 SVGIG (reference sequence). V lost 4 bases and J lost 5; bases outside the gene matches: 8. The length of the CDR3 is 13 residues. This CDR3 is CAWTAGGSHEQYF. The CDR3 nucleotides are TGTGCCTGGACGGCAGGGGGTAGCCACGAGCAGTACTTC.

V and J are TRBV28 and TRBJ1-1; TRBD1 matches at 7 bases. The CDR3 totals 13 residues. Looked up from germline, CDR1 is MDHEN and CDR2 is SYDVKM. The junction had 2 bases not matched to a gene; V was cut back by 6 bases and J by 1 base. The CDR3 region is CASRHRGNTEAFF. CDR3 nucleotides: TGTGCCAGCAGACACAGGGGGAACACTGAAGCTTTCTTT.

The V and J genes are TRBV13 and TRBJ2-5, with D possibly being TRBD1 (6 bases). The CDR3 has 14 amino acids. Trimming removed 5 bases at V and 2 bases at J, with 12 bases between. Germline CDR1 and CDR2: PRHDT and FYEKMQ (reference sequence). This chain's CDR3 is CASSPPTGQETQYF. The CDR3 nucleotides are TGTGCCAGCAGCCCACCGACAGGACAAGAGACCCAGTACTTC.

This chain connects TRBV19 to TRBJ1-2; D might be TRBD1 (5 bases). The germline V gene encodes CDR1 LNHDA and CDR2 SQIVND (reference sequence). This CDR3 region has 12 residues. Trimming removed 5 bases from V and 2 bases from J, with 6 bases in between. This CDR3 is CASSGANYGYTF. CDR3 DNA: TGTGCCAGTAGTGGGGCCAACTATGGCTACACCTTC.

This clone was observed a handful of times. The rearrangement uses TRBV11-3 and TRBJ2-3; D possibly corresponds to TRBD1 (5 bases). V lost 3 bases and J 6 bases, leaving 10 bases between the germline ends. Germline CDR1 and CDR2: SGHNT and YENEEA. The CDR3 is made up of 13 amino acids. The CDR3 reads CASSLGPWDTQYF. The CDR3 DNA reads TGTGCCAGCAGCTTGGGGCCCTGGGATACGCAGTATTTT.

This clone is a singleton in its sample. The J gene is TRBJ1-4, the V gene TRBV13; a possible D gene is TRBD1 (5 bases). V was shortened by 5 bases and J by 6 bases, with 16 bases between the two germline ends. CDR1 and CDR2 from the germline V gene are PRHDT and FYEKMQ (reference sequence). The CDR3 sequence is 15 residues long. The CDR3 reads CASSRQGLRDEKLFF. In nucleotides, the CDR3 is TGTGCCAGCAGCCGTCAGGGTTTGCGGGATGAAAAACTGTTTTTT.

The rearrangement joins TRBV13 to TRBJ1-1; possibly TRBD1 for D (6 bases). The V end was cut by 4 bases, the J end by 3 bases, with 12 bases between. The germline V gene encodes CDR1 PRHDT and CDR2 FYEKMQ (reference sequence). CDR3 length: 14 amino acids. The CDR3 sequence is CASSCGTPYTEAFF. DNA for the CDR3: TGTGCCAGCAGCTGCGGGACACCCTACACTGAAGCTTTCTTT.

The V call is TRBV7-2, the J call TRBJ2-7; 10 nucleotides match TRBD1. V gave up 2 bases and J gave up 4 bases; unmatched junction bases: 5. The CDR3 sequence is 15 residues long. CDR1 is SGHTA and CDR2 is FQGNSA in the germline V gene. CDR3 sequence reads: CASSLRQGALYEQYF. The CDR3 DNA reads TGTGCCAGCAGCTTAAGACAGGGGGCGCTGTACGAGCAGTACTTC.

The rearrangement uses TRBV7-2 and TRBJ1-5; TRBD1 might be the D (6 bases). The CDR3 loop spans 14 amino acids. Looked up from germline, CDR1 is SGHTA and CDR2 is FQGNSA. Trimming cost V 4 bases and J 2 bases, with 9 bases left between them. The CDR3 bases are TGTGCCAGCAGCTCCAGACAGGGCAATCAGCCCCAGCATTTT. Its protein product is CASSSRQGNQPQHF. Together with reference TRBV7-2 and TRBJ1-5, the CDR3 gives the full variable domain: GAGVSQSPSNKVTEKGKDVELRCDPISGHTALYWYRQSLGQGLEFLIYFQGNSAPDKSGLPSDRFSAERTGGSVSTLTIQRTQQEDSAVYLCASSSRQGNQPQHFGDGTRLSIL.